This TCR beta chain appears in the sequencing data of a study of graft-versus-host responses after intestinal transplantation. Notes on the study in general: Recipient marrow contained GvH clones, some of which appeared first in ileum or blood.

As regards this clone: Its target is not known.

The CDR3 loop spans 16 amino acids. From germline, CDR1 is SGHKS and CDR2 YYEKEE (reference sequence). V gave up 0 bases and J gave up 4 bases, with 17 bases separating them. Assay: immunoSEQ multiplex PCR; the TCRdb copy retains only in-frame clones and omits some. This sample has 90,000 to 120,000 clones, with around 90% found just once. This receptor was taken from a human donor who was the organ donor for an intestinal transplant. Specimen: unstimulated CD4+ T cells sorted from spleen or lymph node cells, collected before transplant. The V gene is TRBV5-5, the J gene TRBJ2-7; D may match TRBD1 or TRBD2 (5 bases each). The CDR3 sequence: CASSLVGTQTLYEQYF. The CDR3 DNA reads TGTGCCAGCAGCTTGGTCGGGACGCAAACTCTATACGAGCAGTACTTC.